A selection of T cell receptor beta chains follows, all from one sample in a study of blood T cell repertoires in COVID-19. Method: immunoSEQ multiplex PCR; TCRdb's copy keeps in-frame clones and lacks some. There are 90,000 to 150,000 clones in the sample; around 86% occur only once, and 11% lies in the top ten. Material for sequencing was peripheral blood. The receptors were sampled from a man older than 75 with acute or convalescent COVID-19. Both conserved end residues are trimmed from each CDR3. Fields, in order: J gene, V gene, D gene, CDR3 protein. A D gene is named only where the DNA matches it firmly.

j_call: TRBJ2-4; v_call: TRBV5-1; d_call: TRBD2; cdr3_aa: ASSPTGGGAKNIQY
j_call: TRBJ1-1; v_call: TRBV6-5; d_call: NA; cdr3_aa: ASIPLRDGFTEAF
j_call: TRBJ1-1; v_call: TRBV3-1/TRBV3-2; d_call: NA; cdr3_aa: ASSPRGSMNTEAF
j_call: TRBJ1-5; v_call: TRBV5-5; d_call: TRBD1; cdr3_aa: ASSLTGALQPQH
j_call: TRBJ2-2; v_call: TRBV7-2; d_call: TRBD1; cdr3_aa: ASSLGQGRGGELF
j_call: TRBJ1-1; v_call: TRBV6-5; d_call: TRBD1; cdr3_aa: ASRSNTGTDFEAF
j_call: TRBJ2-1; v_call: TRBV3-1/TRBV3-2; d_call: NA; cdr3_aa: ASSHPGSHNEQF
j_call: TRBJ2-5; v_call: TRBV21-1; d_call: NA; cdr3_aa: ASSKVGRLTYQETQY
j_call: TRBJ2-3; v_call: TRBV18; d_call: TRBD1; cdr3_aa: ASSPRGQEVGDTQY
j_call: TRBJ2-7; v_call: TRBV9; d_call: NA; cdr3_aa: ASSAWGDSYEQY
j_call: TRBJ1-1; v_call: TRBV6-4; d_call: NA; cdr3_aa: ASSDAPLGKNTEAF
j_call: TRBJ1-2; v_call: TRBV3-1/TRBV3-2; d_call: NA; cdr3_aa: ASSQDSVAV
j_call: TRBJ1-1; v_call: TRBV5-1; d_call: NA; cdr3_aa: ASSTGTYNTEAF
j_call: TRBJ1-5; v_call: TRBV19; d_call: NA; cdr3_aa: ASSIRQGESSRYNQPQH
j_call: TRBJ2-1; v_call: TRBV18; d_call: NA; cdr3_aa: ASSGGDEQF
j_call: TRBJ1-2; v_call: TRBV5-1; d_call: TRBD1; cdr3_aa: ASTFTGTGGDGYT
j_call: TRBJ2-5; v_call: TRBV19; d_call: NA; cdr3_aa: ASSQAGGPQETQY
j_call: TRBJ1-3; v_call: TRBV19; d_call: NA; cdr3_aa: ASSIMTGGGNTIY
j_call: TRBJ1-2; v_call: TRBV5-1; d_call: TRBD1; cdr3_aa: ASSPGTGAYYGYT
j_call: TRBJ1-2; v_call: TRBV2; d_call: NA; cdr3_aa: ASSVVGGAQHFYGYT
j_call: TRBJ1-1; v_call: TRBV29-1; d_call: NA; cdr3_aa: SVGGDGEAF
j_call: TRBJ1-2; v_call: TRBV27; d_call: NA; cdr3_aa: ASSLEGGETLGGYT
j_call: TRBJ2-7; v_call: TRBV14; d_call: TRBD2; cdr3_aa: ASSRSTGLAGEGLYEQY
j_call: TRBJ1-1; v_call: TRBV3-1/TRBV3-2; d_call: NA; cdr3_aa: ASSQGGGRGHTEAF
j_call: TRBJ1-5; v_call: TRBV7-9; d_call: NA; cdr3_aa: ASSTSQTANQPQH
j_call: TRBJ2-7; v_call: TRBV10-3; d_call: NA; cdr3_aa: AISDSGQFSTHYEQY
j_call: TRBJ1-1; v_call: TRBV18; d_call: NA; cdr3_aa: ASSPEAAFEAF
j_call: TRBJ1-6; v_call: TRBV5-1; d_call: NA; cdr3_aa: ASSLRGRAEYNSPLH
j_call: TRBJ2-7; v_call: TRBV5-1; d_call: TRBD2; cdr3_aa: ASSPSQLANYEQY
j_call: TRBJ1-5; v_call: TRBV19; d_call: NA; cdr3_aa: ASSSLSTFTGGNNQPQH
j_call: TRBJ1-6; v_call: TRBV18; d_call: NA; cdr3_aa: ASSPGQINSPLH
j_call: TRBJ1-1; v_call: TRBV5-1; d_call: NA; cdr3_aa: ASSLEGSTNTEAF
j_call: TRBJ2-7; v_call: TRBV6-5; d_call: NA; cdr3_aa: ASSQRDEQY
j_call: TRBJ2-7; v_call: TRBV28; d_call: NA; cdr3_aa: ASMILSGLEQY
j_call: TRBJ1-5; v_call: TRBV30; d_call: TRBD1; cdr3_aa: AWSVLGQGGQPQH
j_call: TRBJ2-4; v_call: TRBV25-1; d_call: TRBD1; cdr3_aa: ASSEYVAGGEAKNIQY
j_call: TRBJ2-3; v_call: TRBV19; d_call: TRBD2; cdr3_aa: ASTLSGRSTDTQY
j_call: TRBJ1-2; v_call: TRBV24-1; d_call: NA; cdr3_aa: ATSRGDNYGYT
j_call: TRBJ1-6; v_call: TRBV30; d_call: NA; cdr3_aa: AWSDPGVSLRYNSPLH
j_call: TRBJ2-3; v_call: TRBV6-5; d_call: TRBD1; cdr3_aa: ASRKADRGQDTQY